This entry describes one T cell receptor (beta chain). Its antigen is undetermined. The CDR3 spans 14 residues. Trimming removed 4 bases from V and 2 bases from J, with 9 bases in between. The germline V gene encodes CDR1 SNHLY and CDR2 FYNNEI. The sample originates from a study of T cell responses to AZD1222 COVID-19 vaccine. Study-level findings and limits: Spike-specific TCR depth and breadth grew after two AZD1222 doses.

Sequenced by immunoSEQ multiplex PCR; TCRdb stores in-frame clones only, minus some. The sample records more than 150,000 clones, around 95% being singletons. The TCR was taken from an adult in good health. The rearrangement uses TRBV2 and TRBJ1-5, with a possible D match to TRBD1 (6 bases). The material sequenced was peripheral blood, taken on day 0 of AZD1222 vaccination. This CDR3 reads CASSGQGRNQPQHF. The CDR3 DNA is TGTGCCAGCAGTGGGCAGGGGCGCAATCAGCCCCAGCATTTT.